The 16 T cell receptor beta chains in this list originate from one sample, sequenced in a study of T cells in Graves' hyperthyroidism and ophthalmopathy. RNA transcripts gave rise to amplified TCR beta CDR3 regions. Using the HTBI primer set, a first-round RT-PCR was run on the TCR CDR3. TCRdb redid the calling of the multiplex PCR reads with MiXCR, one entry per CDR3 protein. The sample records roughly 740,000 distinct CDR3 sequences, less than 20% being singletons. The source material was blood. Receptor source: a man between 18 and 29 years old with Graves' hyperthyroidism.

CDR3 in amino acids: CASSSEGPALYRPQHF. Written as DNA, the CDR3 is TGTGCCAGCAGTTCCGAGGGTCCCGCTTTGTATCGGCCCCAGCATTTT. The chain links TRBV28 to TRBJ1-5, with D uncertain. Trimming removed 4 bases from V and 9 bases from J, with 22 bases in between. The CDR3 is made up of 16 amino acids. CDR1 and CDR2 (germline): MDHEN, SYDVKM.

This clonotype was counted a few times. As DNA, the CDR3 is TGTGCCAGTAGTCCGGTAGCGGGAGAGGCGAACACCGGGGAGCTGTTTTTT. Protein product: CASSPVAGEANTGELFF. The chain recombines TRBV19 with TRBJ2-2; TRBD2 matches 9 bases. Germline CDR1 LNHDA, CDR2 SQIVND (reference sequence). The V segment lost 5 bases and the J segment 0 bases; nucleotides outside the gene matches: 7. This CDR3 comprises 17 residues.

This clonotype was found many times. This chain joins TRBV20-1 and TRBJ2-5; 9 bases are shared with TRBD1. This CDR3 has 15 residues. The V gene end was trimmed by 6 bases and the J gene end by 5 bases; junction bases not matched to a gene: 13. CDR1 and CDR2 from the germline V gene are DFQATT and SNEGSKA (reference sequence). CDR3 in amino acids: CSAADGDRAGETQYF. The CDR3 DNA reads TGCAGTGCAGCGGACGGGGACAGGGCTGGGGAGACCCAGTACTTC.

The sample holds many counts of this clonotype. The genes are TRBV7-8 and TRBJ1-5, with a tentative D call TRBD1 (5 bases). CDR1 is SGHVS and CDR2 is FQNEAQ in the germline V gene. Trimming removed 0 bases from V and 5 bases from J, with 14 bases in between. The CDR3 runs 16 residues. This chain's CDR3 is CASSLASGGGYQPQHF. The CDR3 DNA sequence: TGTGCCAGCAGCTTAGCGTCGGGGGGTGGGTATCAGCCCCAGCATTTT.

The table lists this clonotype with many counts. The rearrangement joins TRBV28 to TRBJ1-2; possible D gene TRBD1, 6 bases. Trimming cost V 5 bases and J 4 bases, with 17 bases left between them. The CDR3 runs 15 residues. Germline CDR1 MDHEN, CDR2 SYDVKM. The CDR3 DNA follows: TGTGCCAGCAGTCCCAAGACAGGACTCGTCTATGGCTACACCTTC. Translating it yields CASSPKTGLVYGYTF.

This clonotype was found many times. J is TRBJ2-1 and V is TRBV7-9; TRBD1 aligns across 7 bases. The germline gives CDR1 SEHNR, CDR2 FQNEAQ (reference sequence). Germline trimming cut 6 bases from V and 2 bases from J; bases unmatched to any gene: 7. There are 15 residues in the CDR3. CDR3 residues: CASRFTGETYNEQFF. CDR3 DNA sequence: TGTGCCAGCAGATTTACAGGGGAGACCTACAATGAGCAGTTCTTC.

This clonotype was seen ten or more times. The chain couples TRBV27 to TRBJ2-1; the match to TRBD2 covers 9 bases. CDR3 length: 16 residues. CDR1 and CDR2 (germline): MNHEY, SMNVEV (reference sequence). Trimming took 10 bases from V and 8 from J; bases not matched to a gene: 18. The CDR3 reads CATFPNSGSWGHEQFF. The CDR3 DNA reads TGTGCCACCTTCCCGAATAGCGGGAGTTGGGGCCATGAGCAGTTCTTC.

The chain couples TRBV20-1 to TRBJ2-1; 12 bases align to TRBD1. Trimming removed 7 bases from V and 6 bases from J; junction bases left unmatched: 7. CDR1 and CDR2 from the germline V gene are DFQATT and SNEGSKA (reference sequence). This CDR3 comprises 14 residues. Here the CDR3 DNA reads TGCAGTGGTTTGGGGGACAGGGGGCTCAATGAGCAGTTCTTC. As protein: CSGLGDRGLNEQFF.

This clonotype was recorded many times. J is TRBJ2-1 and V is TRBV18; no definite D call. Germline loops: CDR1 KGHSH, CDR2 LQKENI. The CDR3 spans 14 residues. Trimming took 0 bases from V and 6 from J, leaving 9 bases between them. The CDR3 region is CASSPPRAFNEQFF. CDR3 nucleotide sequence: TGTGCCAGCTCACCACCCCGGGCCTTCAATGAGCAGTTCTTC.

Many counts were recorded for this clonotype. The genes are TRBV6-1 and TRBJ2-3; 12 nucleotides match TRBD2. V lost 6 bases to trimming and J lost 5 bases; unmatched junction nucleotides: 3. CDR3 length: 14 residues. Germline CDR1 is MNHNS and CDR2 is SASEGT. As DNA, the CDR3 is TGTGCCAGCAGGGAACTAGCGGGAGGAGATACGCAGTATTTT. It yields the protein CASRELAGGDTQYF.

This clonotype was counted only a few times. The rearrangement joins TRBV20-1 to TRBJ2-7, with unresolved D. CDR3 length equals 16 residues. Germline CDR1 and CDR2: DFQATT and SNEGSKA (reference sequence). Trimming cost V 1 base and J 2 bases, with 18 bases left between them. CDR3 in amino acids: CSARGVVWQTPYEQYF. The CDR3 region has the DNA TGCAGTGCTAGAGGTGTGGTGTGGCAGACCCCCTACGAGCAGTACTTC.

The table lists this clonotype with a few counts. The chain joins TRBV27 to TRBJ1-5; D gene uncertain. CDR3 length: 13 residues. Germline CDR1 and CDR2: MNHEY and SMNVEV (reference sequence). The V end was cut by 2 bases, the J end by 5 bases, with 7 bases between. As DNA, the CDR3 is TGTGCCAGCAGTTTAAGGTCGCATCAGCCCCAGCATTTT. It encodes CASSLRSHQPQHF.

This clonotype occurred many times. The rearrangement uses TRBV3-1 and TRBJ1-1; a weak D match, TRBD1 (5 bases). V was pared by 1 base and J by 1 base, with 10 bases between. CDR3 size: 15 residues. The germline V gene encodes CDR1 LGHDT and CDR2 YNNKEL (reference sequence). The CDR3 region is CASSQGGTGNTEAFF. The CDR3 DNA is TGTGCCAGCAGCCAAGGGGGCACCGGGAACACTGAAGCTTTCTTT.

The V gene is TRBV9, the J gene TRBJ2-7, with 8 bases identical to TRBD2. This CDR3 is 15 amino acids long. V shed 4 bases and J 4 bases; nucleotides not matched to a gene: 10. CDR1 and CDR2 from the germline V gene are SGDLS and YYNGEE. The CDR3 loop is CASSPPGLVSYEQYF. DNA for the CDR3: TGTGCCAGCAGCCCACCGGGACTAGTCTCTTACGAGCAGTACTTC.

CDR3 residues: CSARVGHPNTEAFF. CDR3 DNA: TGCAGTGCTAGAGTGGGACACCCGAACACTGAAGCTTTCTTT. V usage is TRBV20-1 and J usage is TRBJ1-1; D might be TRBD1 (6 bases). There are 14 residues in the CDR3. Germline V gives CDR1 DFQATT, CDR2 SNEGSKA (reference sequence). The V end lost 1 base, the J end lost 1 base, and 10 bases lay between the germline ends.

This clonotype has only a few counts. The junction and the germline gene differ at one end; a read error may be behind it. The chain links TRBV20-1 to TRBJ1-4; weak D call: TRBD1 (6 bases). The CDR3 loop spans 17 amino acids. Per germline, CDR1 DFQATT and CDR2 SNEGSKA (reference sequence). The CDR3 spells CSARDAPGQFDAEKLSF. The DNA of the CDR3 is TGCAGTGCTAGAGATGCCCCAGGACAGTTTGATGCAGAAAAACTGTCTTTT.